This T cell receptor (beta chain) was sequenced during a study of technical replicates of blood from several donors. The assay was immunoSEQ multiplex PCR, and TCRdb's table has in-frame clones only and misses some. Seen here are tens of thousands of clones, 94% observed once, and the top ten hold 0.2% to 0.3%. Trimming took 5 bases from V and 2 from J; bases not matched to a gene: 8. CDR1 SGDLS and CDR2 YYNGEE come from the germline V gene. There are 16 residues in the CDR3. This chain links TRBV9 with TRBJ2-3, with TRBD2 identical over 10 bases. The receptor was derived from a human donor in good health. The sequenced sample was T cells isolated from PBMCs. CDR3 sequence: CASRAIAGGTTDTQYF. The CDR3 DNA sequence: TGTGCCAGCAGAGCCATAGCGGGGGGCACCACAGATACGCAGTATTTT.